This record covers a single T cell receptor (beta chain). It has no known antigen specificity. The record has no base qualities; no much larger clone is one base away. The sample comes from a study of T cells in Graves' hyperthyroidism and ophthalmopathy (dated by TCRdb to between 2018 and 2021). In the study overall: Peripheral blood samples were taken at the time of initial diagnosis, prior to any treatment. A discovery cohort of around 98 patients, about 40 with Graves' ophthalmopathy and about 60 with stable Graves' hyperthyroidism, was used to find distinguishing TCR V-J signatures. An independent validation cohort of about 20 hyperthyroidism patients and approximately 16 patients who later progressed to ophthalmopathy tested prospective prediction of ophthalmopathy. The roughly 91 discovery patients were randomly divided into training and test sets at a 7:3 ratio. In addition, the study compared T-cell repertoires in thyroid tissue and in blood from about 6 Graves' hyperthyroidism patients. After blood sampling, hyperthyroidism patients were treated with methimazole at a starting dose of 30 mg daily, and ophthalmopathy patients were treated with high-dose intravenous methylprednisolone. TCR Vbeta CDR3 sequencing of approximately 140 peripheral blood samples (under 45 ophthalmopathy, 75 hyperthyroidism and roughly 17 progressor patients) is reported in the paper.

Overall study results and their limits: Most expanded thyroid clonotypes (frequency above 0.001) were also detected in blood, a finding suggesting that blood repertoires may reflect thyroid immune responses. No statistical method was used to fix the sample size in advance, and group allocation was not hidden from the investigators. In validation, the model predicted progression to ophthalmopathy with just under 71% sensitivity and approximately 72% specificity, a median of approximately 6.5 months before onset. A 13 V-J signature model separated ophthalmopathy from stable hyperthyroidism, with approximately 86% sensitivity and about 81% specificity in cross-validation and 80%/75% in testing.

V is shortened by 4 bases, J by 4 bases, and the region joining them spans 13 bases. CDR1 LGHNA and CDR2 YSLEER were looked up in the germline V gene. The CDR3 numbers 15 residues from cysteine through phenylalanine. Of all the DNA, just the CDR3 is kept, 45 bases in frame from base 1. Stable Graves' hyperthyroidism was defined as the absence of progression to ophthalmopathy over 18 months of follow-up. The hyperthyroidism patients were between 18 and 65 years old and newly diagnosed, with a disease duration of less than 2 months. Any patient with an uncontrolled infection, another autoimmune disease, pregnancy or lactation was excluded. Clinical symptoms, serum thyroxine and TRAb, thyroid ultrasound, and orbital computed tomography formed the basis for the diagnoses. Ficoll-Paque density gradient centrifugation was used to isolate PBMCs from about 9 ml of fresh peripheral blood. Total RNA was extracted using Trizol reagent, and RNA quality was assessed on an Agilent 2100 Bioanalyzer.

TCR beta CDR3 regions were amplified from RNA transcripts. The first round of RT-PCR for the TCR CDR3 was performed with the HTBI primer set and the Qiagen OneStep RT-PCR kit. The libraries were constructed in a second round of multiplex PCR and then size-selected and purified. Paired-end sequencing of the libraries was performed with 100 bp reads on an Illumina HiSeq2000. On the authors' methods: Raw data were processed with SOAPnuke, discarding reads with adapters, uncalled bases, mean Phred below 15, or no exact constant-primer or identifier match. COPE v1.2.5 was used to merge high-quality paired reads, and clonotypes were defined as unique nucleotide sequences. Clonotypes were aligned to IMGT TRBV, TRBD and TRBJ reference segments using MiTCR v1.1. Analysis was restricted to V-J combinations with a frequency above 0.0001, which covered about 99% of repertoires. The TCS score was defined as the ratio of F50 (clonal expansion) to E x V (chaos), calculated using BLOSUM62-based TCRdist between CDR3 peptides within each V-J. Welch's t-statistics and random forest reduced 514 V-J features to under 15, which were used in a naive Bayes classifier (R e1071). The raw public reads went through TCRdb reprocessing: fastp at Q25, MiXCR clone calling, in-frame beta chains kept. Rows are unified per CDR3 protein, each entry keeping the most common DNA and genes. These V and J calls rely on TCRdb rather than the paper's analysis. Recorded for this sample are 600,000 to 650,000 distinct CDR3 sequences; roughly 17% of them occurred a single time. Together, the top ten hold 3% to 4.5% of the sample.

The TCR comes from a woman aged 30 to 39 with Graves' hyperthyroidism. The sequence is built from TRBV4-3 and TRBJ1-4, with the D gene not clear enough to name. Input material: blood. In nucleotides, the sequence is TGCGCCAGCAGCCCTAATAACGGGGTTAATGAAAAACTGTTTTTT. This codes for CASSPNNGVNEKLFF.